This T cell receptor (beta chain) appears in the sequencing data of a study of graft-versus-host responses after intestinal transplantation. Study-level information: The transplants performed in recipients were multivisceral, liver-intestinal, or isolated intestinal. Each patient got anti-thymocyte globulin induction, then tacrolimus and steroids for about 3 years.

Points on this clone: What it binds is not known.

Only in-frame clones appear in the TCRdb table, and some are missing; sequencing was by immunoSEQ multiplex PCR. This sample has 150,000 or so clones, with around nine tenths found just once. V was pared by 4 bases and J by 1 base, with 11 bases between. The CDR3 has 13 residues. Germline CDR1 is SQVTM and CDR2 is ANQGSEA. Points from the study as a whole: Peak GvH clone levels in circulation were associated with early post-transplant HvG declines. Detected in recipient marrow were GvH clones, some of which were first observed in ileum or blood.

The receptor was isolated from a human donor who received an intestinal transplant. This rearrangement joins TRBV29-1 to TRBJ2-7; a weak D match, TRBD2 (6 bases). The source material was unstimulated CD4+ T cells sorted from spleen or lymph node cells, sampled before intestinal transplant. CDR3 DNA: TGCAGCGTTGTGCGGGGCAGATCCTACGAGCAGTACTTC. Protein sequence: CSVVRGRSYEQYF.